One sample yielded the 20 T cell receptor beta chains listed below, sequenced in a study of glioma-infiltrating T cells after dendritic cell vaccination. Profiling relied on immunoSEQ multiplex PCR, and the TCRdb table lists in-frame clones only, not all of them. The data show tens of thousands of clones, over 75% seen once. Here the sequenced sample was blood, taken before dendritic cell vaccination. These receptors all come from a human donor with glioblastoma.

This sequence joins TRBV4-2 and TRBJ2-5, with 7 bases matching TRBD2. Losses at the gene ends were 4 bases for V and 5 bases for J; bases not matched to a gene: 7. Germline V gene lookup returns CDR1 LGHNA and CDR2 YNFKEQ. The CDR3 is 14 residues long. DNA of the CDR3: TGTGCCAGCAGCCGTCCTAGCGGCACGGAGACCCAGTACTTC. It specifies CASSRPSGTETQYF.

This sequence joins TRBV9 and TRBJ1-2, with 7 bases aligning to TRBD1. Germline CDR1 reads SGDLS; CDR2 reads YYNGEE. The J segment lost 2 bases and the V segment lost 7 bases, leaving 5 bases of the junction unmatched. The CDR3 contains 13 residues. The chain's CDR3 is CASRGTANYGYTF. CDR3 nucleotides: TGTGCCAGCCGGGGGACAGCCAACTATGGCTACACCTTC.

The chain links TRBV2 to TRBJ2-1; the match to TRBD2 covers 13 bases. The CDR3 has 15 amino acids. Germline V gene lookup returns CDR1 SNHLY and CDR2 FYNNEI. The V segment lost 7 bases and the J segment 8 bases; nucleotides outside the gene matches: 8. The CDR3 DNA is TGTGCCAGCACCTTAGGACTAGCGGGAGTCTATGAGCAGTTCTTC. Its translation is CASTLGLAGVYEQFF.

This sequence joins TRBV11-2 and TRBJ2-2; D is perhaps TRBD1 (7 bases). The germline V gene encodes CDR1 SGHAT and CDR2 FQNNGV. This CDR3 is 15 amino acids long. Trimming pared 2 bases from V and 6 bases from J, leaving 13 bases between. In DNA form, the CDR3 reads TGTGCCAGCAGCTTACTTCAGGGGGAGGCCGGGGAGCTGTTTTTT. The encoded protein is CASSLLQGEAGELFF.

The chain couples TRBV4-3 to TRBJ2-7; the match to TRBD2 covers 9 bases. CDR3 length: 17 amino acids. V shed 0 bases, J shed 1 base, and the junction held 7 bases outside the gene matches. Germline V gene data show CDR1 as LGHNA and CDR2 as YSLEER. The CDR3 here is CASSQDRSSGSSYEQYF. DNA for the CDR3: TGCGCCAGCAGCCAAGATCGTAGTAGCGGGAGTTCCTACGAGCAGTACTTC.

This rearrangement joins TRBV30 to TRBJ1-4; 7 positions match TRBD1. In germline, CDR1 is GTSNPN, CDR2 SVGIG (reference sequence). CDR3 length: 13 amino acids. V trimming: 3 bases; J trimming: 7 bases; junction bases outside the gene matches: 5. The CDR3 is CAWRGGKSEKLFF. In DNA, the CDR3 is TGTGCCTGGAGAGGGGGCAAGAGTGAAAAACTGTTTTTT.

This chain joins TRBV4-1 and TRBJ1-2, with 8 bases aligning to TRBD1. The CDR3 spans 14 residues. V trimming: 5 bases; J trimming: 4 bases; junction bases outside the gene matches: 6. Germline-derived CDR1 and CDR2 are MGHRA and YSYEKL. CDR3 sequence reads: CASSSGGAGYGYTF. Here the CDR3 DNA reads TGCGCCAGCAGCTCAGGGGGCGCTGGCTATGGCTACACCTTC.

The chain uses TRBV13 and TRBJ2-7; D is perhaps TRBD1 (6 bases). CDR1 is PRHDT, CDR2 FYEKMQ, per germline (reference sequence). Trimming took 5 bases from V and 5 from J, leaving 13 bases between them. CDR3 length: 13 residues. Here the CDR3 DNA reads TGTGCCAGCAGCCTATCACAGGGTCACGAGCAGTACTTC. Amino acid sequence: CASSLSQGHEQYF. Together with reference TRBV13 and TRBJ2-7, the CDR3 gives the full variable domain: AAGVIQSPRHLIKEKRETATLKCYPIPRHDTVYWYQQGPGQDPQFLISFYEKMQSDKGSIPDRFSAQQFSDYHSELNMSSLELGDSALYFCASSLSQGHEQYFGPGTRLTVT.

J is TRBJ1-2 and V is TRBV5-1; tentatively, D is TRBD1 (6 bases). Germline V CDR1 and CDR2: SGHRS, YFSETQ. The length of the CDR3 is 13 residues. Trimming cost V 7 bases and J 3 bases, with 13 bases left between them. This CDR3 is CASASRGDYGYTF. Here the CDR3 DNA reads TGCGCCAGCGCCTCCAGGGGTGACTATGGCTACACCTTC.

The genes are TRBV7-3 and TRBJ2-1, with 14 bases matching TRBD2. Germline-derived CDR1 and CDR2 are SGHTA and FQGTGA. The CDR3 covers 15 residues. The V gene end was trimmed by 3 bases and the J gene end by 8 bases; junction bases not matched to a gene: 3. The CDR3 DNA follows: TGTGCCAGCAGCTTGGGACTAGCGGGAGTGTATGAGCAGTTCTTC. Protein sequence: CASSLGLAGVYEQFF.

The chain uses TRBV5-1 and TRBJ2-4; TRBD1 matches at 10 bases. With V trimmed by 4 bases and J by 7 bases, 2 bases remained unmatched. Germline V lookup: CDR1 SGHRS, CDR2 YFSETQ. The CDR3 is 13 residues long. The CDR3 is CASSRTGGNIQYF. The CDR3 DNA sequence: TGCGCCAGCAGCCGGACAGGGGGTAACATTCAGTACTTC.

V and J are TRBV7-3 and TRBJ2-1; tentatively, D is TRBD1 (7 bases). Germline CDR1 is SGHTA and CDR2 is FQGTGA. The length of the CDR3 is 12 residues. V was shortened by 5 bases and J by 11 bases, with 13 bases between the two germline ends. In DNA form, the CDR3 reads TGTGCCAGCAGCGACAGGGACTCCCAGCAGTTCTTC. This gives the protein CASSDRDSQQFF.

V and J are TRBV28 and TRBJ2-5, with a possible D match to TRBD1 (5 bases). The V end was cut by 5 bases, the J end by 4 bases, with 14 bases between. This CDR3 has 14 amino acids. Per germline, CDR1 MDHEN and CDR2 SYDVKM. CDR3 DNA: TGTGCCAGCAGTACTTTCAAAGGGGCAGAGACCCAGTACTTC. Translation: CASSTFKGAETQYF.

This clone was detected a few times. The chain couples TRBV5-8 to TRBJ2-7, with D perhaps TRBD1 (6 bases). CDR1 and CDR2 from the germline V gene are SGHTS and YDEGEE. The germline V and J ends were trimmed by 5 bases and 7 bases, with 19 bases remaining between them. The CDR3 spans 14 residues. CDR3 in DNA: TGTGCCAGCAGTCCGCGACAGGCCCCTGTGGAGCAGTACTTC. Residues: CASSPRQAPVEQYF.

V and J are TRBV7-2 and TRBJ2-3, with 7 bases identical to TRBD1. The CDR3 runs 19 residues. Unmatched junction bases numbered 20, after V lost 5 bases and J lost 3 bases. Germline CDR1 is SGHTA and CDR2 is FQGNSA. CDR3 residues: CASSPDRSQGLIGTDTQYF. DNA of the CDR3: TGTGCCAGCAGCCCGGACAGGTCTCAGGGGCTAATCGGGACAGATACGCAGTATTTT.

The CDR3 is CASSAQGQRGRASTGELFF. In DNA, the CDR3 is TGTGCCAGCAGCGCCCAGGGGCAGCGGGGCCGGGCCAGCACCGGGGAGCTGTTTTTT. The chain joins TRBV9 to TRBJ2-2, with D perhaps TRBD2 (7 bases). V lost 3 bases to trimming and J lost 4 bases, with 25 bases between them. CDR1 SGDLS and CDR2 YYNGEE come from the germline V gene. The CDR3 consists of 19 residues.

The chain has TRBV19 and TRBJ1-3; D gene uncertain. V was clipped by 0 bases and J by 3 bases, with 9 bases between them. The germline gives CDR1 LNHDA, CDR2 SQIVND (reference sequence). The CDR3 consists of 15 residues. DNA of the CDR3: TGTGCCAGTAGTATAGAGGCAGGCTTTGGAAACACCATATATTTT. Its translation is CASSIEAGFGNTIYF.

The V gene is TRBV7-4, the J gene TRBJ2-7; 8 nucleotides align to TRBD2. Germline loops: CDR1 SGHVT, CDR2 SQSDAQ. The V segment lost 3 bases and the J segment 2 bases; nucleotides outside the gene matches: 12. This CDR3 contains 17 residues. The CDR3 region is CASSLGGLPGGAYEQYF. The CDR3 nucleotides are TGTGCCAGCAGCTTGGGAGGGTTGCCGGGAGGGGCCTACGAGCAGTACTTC.

The chain links TRBV9 to TRBJ2-3; D not certain. CDR1 SGDLS and CDR2 YYNGEE come from the germline V gene. There are 11 residues in the CDR3. The ends were cut back, 4 bases at V and 7 bases at J, with 7 bases in the middle. The CDR3 sequence: CASSLSNTQYF. DNA of the CDR3: TGTGCCAGCAGCTTAAGCAATACGCAGTATTTT.

The rearrangement uses TRBV19 and TRBJ2-7; D is uncertain. V gave up 1 base and J gave up 3 bases, with 7 bases separating them. Germline loops: CDR1 LNHDA, CDR2 SQIVND (reference sequence). CDR3 length equals 13 residues. The CDR3 nucleotides read TGTGCCAGTAGTATAGGCGCACTCTACGAGCAGTACTTC. Translated, it gives CASSIGALYEQYF.